This T cell receptor (beta chain) was captured in a study of T cell responses to AZD1222 COVID-19 vaccine. General study findings and limits: Only 5 to 7 AZD1222 recipients tested seropositive at baseline.

This CDR3 region has 12 residues. Trimming took 3 bases from V and 8 from J, leaving 10 bases between them. This clone was recorded only once. The antigen is unknown. Clones were read by immunoSEQ multiplex PCR, and TCRdb kept only the in-frame ones, dropping some. The sample lists 92,000 or so clones; roughly nine tenths were seen once. The rearrangement uses TRBV12-3 or TRBV12-4 and TRBJ1-2; no clear D gene. The starting material was peripheral blood, obtained on day 0 of AZD1222 vaccination. This TCR derives from an adult in good health. The DNA for the CDR3 is TGTGCCAGCAGTTTTCATCTCGGAGGCTACACCTTC. Encoded protein: CASSFHLGGYTF.